These 24 T cell receptor beta chains came from one sample sequenced in a study of blood T cell repertoires in COVID-19. Assay used: immunoSEQ multiplex PCR; TCRdb lists only in-frame clones, some missing. The sample has about 160,000 clones, 70% to 85% seen once; the top ten hold approximately 22%. Sequenced material: peripheral blood. These TCRs come from a woman aged 80 or over with acute or convalescent COVID-19.

The chain uses TRBV11-2 and TRBJ1-1; D unresolved. Germline V lookup: CDR1 SGHAT, CDR2 FQNNGV. The CDR3 spans 12 residues. Trimming left V 5 bases short and J 11 bases short, with 15 bases between. CDR3 nucleotide sequence: TGTGCCAGCAGCGCAGGCCCAAATCGGGCTTTCTTT. Translating it yields CASSAGPNRAFF. Full variable domain (remainder filled in from reference TRBV11-2 and TRBJ1-1): EAGVAQSPRYKIIEKRQSVAFWCNPISGHATLYWYQQILGQGPKLLIQFQNNGVVDDSQLPKDRFSAERLKGVDSTLKIQPAKLEDSAVYLCASSAGPNRAFFGQGTRLTVV.

In DNA form, the CDR3 reads TGTGCCAGCAGCCAAGAGCATGAGCGGGCCGGGGAGCTGTTTTTT. It yields the protein CASSQEHERAGELFF. This chain connects TRBV4-2 to TRBJ2-2; the D gene is possibly TRBD2 (6 bases). The CDR3 has 15 residues. Germline V lookup: CDR1 LGHNA, CDR2 YNFKEQ. The V gene lost 0 bases and the J gene lost 6 bases, with 11 bases spanning the gap.

This chain connects TRBV6-1 to TRBJ1-2; D unresolved. Trimming removed 2 bases from V and 5 bases from J, with 9 bases in between. Germline V gives CDR1 MNHNS, CDR2 SASEGT. The CDR3 has 13 amino acids. CDR3 DNA: TGTGCCAGCAGTGAAACAGTCTCATATGGCTACACCTTC. It codes for CASSETVSYGYTF.

The J gene is TRBJ2-7, the V gene TRBV6-2 or TRBV6-3; 9 bases fit TRBD2. V lost 4 bases and J lost 2; bases outside the gene matches: 6. CDR3 length: 15 residues. Germline V CDR1 and CDR2: MNHEY, SVGEGT. CDR3 DNA: TGTGCCAGCAGTTCTCAAATAGCGGGGGCCTACGAGCAGTACTTC. This encodes CASSSQIAGAYEQYF.

This rearrangement joins TRBV15 to TRBJ2-2; no firm D call. The CDR3 spans 14 residues. The germline V gene encodes CDR1 LNHNV and CDR2 YYDKDF (reference sequence). V lost 6 bases and J 0 bases, leaving 8 bases between the germline ends. The CDR3 coding sequence is TGTGCCACCAGGTACAGCCCGAACACCGGGGAGCTGTTTTTT. Amino acids: CATRYSPNTGELFF.

This clone was seen a handful of times. CDR3 sequence reads: CASRKSGGGETQYF. CDR3 in DNA: TGTGCCAGCAGAAAAAGTGGCGGGGGGGAGACCCAGTACTTC. This chain connects TRBV27 to TRBJ2-5, with 8 bases identical to TRBD2. The CDR3 length is 14 residues. J was trimmed by 5 bases and V by 6 bases; bases with no gene match: 8. Germline loops: CDR1 MNHEY, CDR2 SMNVEV (reference sequence).

The DNA for the CDR3 is TGTGCCAGCAGCTTAGGGACAGGGGGCTTTCAGCCCCAGCATTTT. Translation: CASSLGTGGFQPQHF. The rearrangement links TRBV11-2 to TRBJ1-5; 11 nucleotides agree with TRBD1. CDR3 length: 15 residues. CDR1 and CDR2 (germline): SGHAT, FQNNGV. V was clipped by 1 base and J by 6 bases; unmatched bases: 2. The full variable domain, its missing parts supplied by reference TRBV11-2 and TRBJ1-5, is EAGVAQSPRYKIIEKRQSVAFWCNPISGHATLYWYQQILGQGPKLLIQFQNNGVVDDSQLPKDRFSAERLKGVDSTLKIQPAKLEDSAVYLCASSLGTGGFQPQHFGDGTRLSIL.

The CDR3: CATSDPRGPGKTYEQYF. The DNA of the CDR3 is TGTGCCACCAGTGATCCGCGGGGGCCCGGTAAAACCTACGAGCAGTACTTC. The chain carries TRBV24-1 and TRBJ2-7; D may be TRBD2 (7 bases). The CDR3 runs to 17 residues. Looked up from germline, CDR1 is KGHDR and CDR2 is SFDVKD. Trimming removed 3 bases from V and 2 bases from J, with 19 bases in between.

This chain links TRBV6-2 or TRBV6-3 with TRBJ1-2; D gene uncertain. V gave up 2 bases and J gave up 8 bases, with 12 bases separating them. The V gene's germline CDR1 is MNHEY and CDR2 SVGEGT. The CDR3 contains 13 residues. The CDR3 here is CASSYTNRRGYTF. Written as DNA, the CDR3 is TGTGCCAGCAGTTACACAAACCGGCGGGGCTACACCTTC.

CDR3 sequence: CASGEGPADEQFF. The CDR3 region has the DNA TGCGCCAGCGGGGAGGGCCCGGCCGATGAGCAGTTCTTC. This chain connects TRBV5-1 to TRBJ2-1, with 7 bases lining up with TRBD2. The CDR3 length is 13 residues. Germline V lookup: CDR1 SGHRS, CDR2 YFSETQ. V shed 7 bases, J shed 8 bases, and the junction held 9 bases outside the gene matches.

The J gene is TRBJ2-3, the V gene TRBV5-1; 12 bases fit TRBD2. Germline CDR1 and CDR2: SGHRS and YFSETQ. The CDR3 loop spans 18 amino acids. With 0 bases clipped from V and 2 bases from J, the junction kept 7 bases outside the gene matches. CDR3 sequence: CASSLGLAGVGPTDTQYF. The CDR3 coding sequence is TGCGCCAGCAGCTTGGGACTAGCGGGAGTGGGCCCCACAGATACGCAGTATTTT.

The J gene is TRBJ1-1, the V gene TRBV10-3, with 9 bases identical to TRBD1. Germline values: CDR1 ENHRY, CDR2 SYGVKD. V gave up 6 bases and J gave up 11 bases; unmatched junction bases: 10. There are 13 residues in the CDR3. The CDR3 region has the DNA TGTGCCATCAGGATAACAGGGGGCAGCGCGGCTTTCTTT. Encoded protein: CAIRITGGSAAFF.

The rearrangement joins TRBV5-1 to TRBJ2-1, with a weak D call TRBD1 (6 bases). This CDR3 contains 15 residues. V shed 3 bases and J shed 8 bases, with 18 bases lying between them. Germline-derived CDR1 and CDR2 are SGHRS and YFSETQ. For the CDR3, the DNA is TGCGCCAGCAGCTCCGGGACGGGGACAAGGGATGAGCAGTTCTTC. This encodes CASSSGTGTRDEQFF.

This chain connects TRBV7-9 to TRBJ2-2, with D unresolved. Per germline, CDR1 SEHNR and CDR2 FQNEAQ (reference sequence). CDR3 length: 14 residues. V was cut by 5 bases and J by 7 bases, with 14 bases left in between. For the CDR3, the DNA is TGTGCCAGCAGCCCAAACAAGGAGATCGGGGAGCTGTTTTTT. Its translation: CASSPNKEIGELFF.

This chain joins TRBV7-6 and TRBJ2-7; TRBD2 aligns across 10 bases. The CDR3 is 14 amino acids. Germline V gene data show CDR1 as SGHVS and CDR2 as FNYEAQ. The V segment lost 4 bases and the J segment 4 bases; nucleotides outside the gene matches: 4. The CDR3 DNA reads as TGTGCCAGCAGCTACGGACTAGCGGAATACGAGCAGTACTTC. Its protein product is CASSYGLAEYEQYF.

In this sample, this clone turned up once. This chain joins TRBV7-7 and TRBJ2-5; D perhaps matches TRBD2 (7 bases). Trimming took 0 bases from V and 5 from J, leaving 13 bases between them. CDR1 and CDR2 (germline): SSHAT, FNYEAQ (reference sequence). This CDR3 has 15 amino acids. The CDR3 sequence is CASSLAAGAGETQYF. The CDR3 nucleotides are TGTGCCAGCAGCTTAGCGGCGGGGGCCGGGGAGACCCAGTACTTC.

This rearrangement joins TRBV19 to TRBJ2-5; 8 bases are shared with TRBD2. CDR3 size: 15 residues. Germline CDR1 is LNHDA and CDR2 is SQIVND (reference sequence). V trimming: 3 bases; J trimming: 7 bases; junction bases outside the gene matches: 10. This chain's CDR3 is CASSIYSGVDATQYF. The CDR3 region has the DNA TGTGCCAGTAGTATTTATAGCGGGGTGGATGCGACCCAGTACTTC.

V and J are TRBV3-1 (or the pseudogene TRBV3-2) and TRBJ1-1; 8 positions match TRBD1. V was clipped by 3 bases and J by 4 bases; unmatched bases: 4. The CDR3 is made up of 14 amino acids. Per germline, CDR1 LGHDT and CDR2 YNNKEL (reference sequence). The CDR3 nucleotides are TGTGCCAGCAGCCATCCTGGACAGGGCACTGAAGCTTTCTTT. Its protein is CASSHPGQGTEAFF.

There are a few counts of this clone. V gene TRBV5-1 combines with J gene TRBJ1-3; D is ambiguous. Germline loops: CDR1 SGHRS, CDR2 YFSETQ. The V and J ends lost 0 bases and 4 bases respectively, with 11 bases between them. This CDR3 has 15 residues. CDR3: CASSLGSAGGNTIYF. The CDR3 coding sequence is TGCGCCAGCAGCTTGGGGAGTGCCGGAGGAAACACCATATATTTT.

This chain connects TRBV4-1 to TRBJ1-5, with D tentatively TRBD1 (5 bases). Germline V gene data show CDR1 as MGHRA and CDR2 as YSYEKL. CDR3 length: 17 residues. Trimming removed 1 base from V and 0 bases from J, with 13 bases in between. The CDR3 coding sequence is TGCGCCAGCAGCCAAGGTTGGGGCGCGGATAGCAATCAGCCCCAGCATTTT. Its protein is CASSQGWGADSNQPQHF.

The rearrangement joins TRBV5-1 to TRBJ2-1; D perhaps matches TRBD1 (6 bases). Trimming left V 2 bases short and J 0 bases short, with 9 bases between. The CDR3 sequence is 15 residues long. Germline V CDR1 and CDR2: SGHRS, YFSETQ. The chain's CDR3 is CASSFGQSSYNEQFF. The CDR3 DNA sequence: TGCGCCAGCAGCTTTGGACAGAGCTCCTACAATGAGCAGTTCTTC. Drawing the rest from reference TRBV5-1 and TRBJ2-1, the complete variable domain is KAGVTQTPRYLIKTRGQQVTLSCSPISGHRSVSWYQQTPGQGLQFLFEYFSETQRNKGNFPGRFSGRQFSNSRSEMNVSTLELGDSALYLCASSFGQSSYNEQFFGPGTRLTVL.

This sequence joins TRBV7-9 and TRBJ1-1; a possible D gene is TRBD1 (6 bases). This CDR3 comprises 14 residues. Germline V lookup: CDR1 SEHNR, CDR2 FQNEAQ (reference sequence). V was trimmed by 5 bases and J by 1 base, leaving 11 bases between them. The CDR3 DNA reads as TGTGCCAGCAGCGCCCACAGGGAGAACACTGAAGCTTTCTTT. Its protein is CASSAHRENTEAFF.

This sequence joins TRBV28 and TRBJ1-2; no clear D gene. Germline CDR1 is MDHEN and CDR2 is SYDVKM. The length of the CDR3 is 12 residues. V was clipped by 4 bases and J by 8 bases, with 11 bases between them. The CDR3, as DNA: TGTGCCAGCAGTTCAGGATCTGGCGGCTACACCTTC. It yields the protein CASSSGSGGYTF.

This clone was observed a single time. The gene calls are TRBV7-9 and TRBJ1-2; a possible D gene is TRBD1 (5 bases). Per germline, CDR1 SEHNR and CDR2 FQNEAQ (reference sequence). The V and J ends lost 5 bases and 4 bases respectively, with 5 bases between them. CDR3 size: 11 residues. DNA of the CDR3: TGTGCCAGCAGCCAGGGCTATGGCTACACCTTC. This codes for CASSQGYGYTF. Complete variable domain (other parts from reference TRBV7-9 and TRBJ1-2): DTGVSQNPRHKITKRGQNVTFRCDPISEHNRLYWYRQTLGQGPEFLTYFQNEAQLEKSRLLSDRFSAERPKGSFSTLEIQRTEQGDSAMYLCASSQGYGYTFGSGTRLTVV.